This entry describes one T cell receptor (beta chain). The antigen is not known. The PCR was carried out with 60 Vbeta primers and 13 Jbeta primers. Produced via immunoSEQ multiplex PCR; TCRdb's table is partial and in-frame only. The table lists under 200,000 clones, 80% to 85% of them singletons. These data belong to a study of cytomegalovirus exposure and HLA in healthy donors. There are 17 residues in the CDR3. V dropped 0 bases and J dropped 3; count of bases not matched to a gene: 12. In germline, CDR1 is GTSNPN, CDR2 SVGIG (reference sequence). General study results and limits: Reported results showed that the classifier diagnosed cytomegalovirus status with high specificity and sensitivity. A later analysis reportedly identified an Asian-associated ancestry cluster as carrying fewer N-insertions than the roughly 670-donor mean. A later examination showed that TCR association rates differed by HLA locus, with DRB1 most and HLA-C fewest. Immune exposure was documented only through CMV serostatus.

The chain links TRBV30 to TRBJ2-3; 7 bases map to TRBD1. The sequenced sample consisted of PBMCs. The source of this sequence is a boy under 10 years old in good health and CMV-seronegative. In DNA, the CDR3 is TGTGCCTGGAGTGTACCCCCCCAGGGGGTGATGACAGATACGCAGTATTTT. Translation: CAWSVPPQGVMTDTQYF.